This entry lists 8 T cell receptor beta chains sequenced from one sample in a study of CD8+CD57+ T cells in acquired aplastic anemia (dated by TCRdb to the late 2010s). Sequencing instrument: Illumina HiSeq 2000. Genomic DNA was used as template for profiling of TCR beta VDJ combinations and CDR3 sequences. TCRdb passed the public sequencing reads through fastp at Q25 and MiXCR, retaining productive beta sequences. One record per CDR3 amino acid sequence lists the most common genes and DNA. Within this sample are around 200,000 distinct CDR3 sequences, with around 63% of them counted one time only. Under 55% of the sample belongs to the ten largest clones. Expansion of CD8+CD57+ cells had been shown by flow cytometry in the patients chosen for sequencing. Material for sequencing was sorted CD4+, CD8+, or CD8+CD57+ T cells (not recorded which) from PBMCs. Every receptor here comes from a human donor with aplastic anemia.

The chain carries TRBV29-1 and TRBJ2-5; a possible D gene is TRBD1 (6 bases). The germline V gene encodes CDR1 SQVTM and CDR2 ANQGSEA. V lost 6 bases and J 0 bases, leaving 14 bases between the germline ends. The CDR3 covers 14 residues. The CDR3 coding sequence is TGCAGCGTCGTATTATACAGGGACCAAGAGACCCAGTACTTC. It specifies CSVVLYRDQETQYF.

This clonotype was found a few times. V gene TRBV7-8 combines with J gene TRBJ2-3, with D uncertain. Germline values: CDR1 SGHVS, CDR2 FQNEAQ. V was pared by 0 bases and J by 4 bases, with 5 bases between. The CDR3 is 13 amino acids. The CDR3, as DNA: TGTGCCAGCAGCTTAGCCCCGGCAGATACGCAGTATTTT. Residues: CASSLAPADTQYF.

The chain is built from TRBV20-1 and TRBJ2-3; the D gene is possibly TRBD2 (5 bases). The CDR3 is 15 residues long. The germline CDR1 and CDR2 sequences are DFQATT and SNEGSKA (reference sequence). Trimming pared 5 bases from V and 2 bases from J, leaving 17 bases between. The CDR3 DNA reads as TGCAGTGCTCACTCACTAGGAACCTCCACAGATACGCAGTATTTT. It codes for CSAHSLGTSTDTQYF.

The V gene is TRBV2, the J gene TRBJ2-7, with 8 bases lining up with TRBD2. With 11 bases clipped from V and 2 bases from J, the junction kept 8 bases outside the gene matches. Looked up from germline, CDR1 is SNHLY and CDR2 is FYNNEI. The CDR3 runs 13 residues. The CDR3 is CAATTSVTYEQYF. The CDR3 region has the DNA TGTGCCGCGACGACTAGCGTGACCTACGAGCAGTACTTC. The full variable domain, with the rest looked up from reference TRBV2 and TRBJ2-7, is EPEVTQTPSHQVTQMGQEVILRCVPISNHLYFYWYRQILGQKVEFLVSFYNNEISEKSEIFDDQFSVERPDGSNFTLKIRSTKLEDSAMYFCAATTSVTYEQYFGPGTRLTVT.

The chain combines TRBV2 with TRBJ2-7; D is ambiguous. The CDR3 length is 14 residues. Germline assignment: CDR1 SNHLY and CDR2 FYNNEI. Trimming left V 9 bases short and J 2 bases short, with 17 bases between. The CDR3 reads CASRTGLSAYEQYF. CDR3 DNA: TGTGCCAGTCGTACGGGTTTATCGGCCTACGAGCAGTACTTC.

The CDR3 sequence: CSARLSVRETQYF. The DNA for the CDR3 is TGCAGTGCCCGTCTCTCCGTTCGGGAGACCCAGTACTTC. The chain employs TRBV20-1 and TRBJ2-5; D remains ambiguous. The CDR3 loop spans 13 amino acids. Trimming took off 6 bases at V and 5 bases at J, with 16 bases between the two ends. Germline lookup yields CDR1 DFQATT and CDR2 SNEGSKA (reference sequence).

This sequence joins TRBV7-9 and TRBJ2-5; maybe TRBD2 (6 bases). CDR1 and CDR2 from the germline V gene are SEHNR and FQNEAQ (reference sequence). The CDR3 spans 13 residues. The V gene lost 5 bases and the J gene lost 4 bases, with 11 bases spanning the gap. CDR3 residues: CASSPGLRETQYF. The CDR3 coding sequence is TGTGCCAGCAGCCCGGGACTTCGAGAGACCCAGTACTTC.

V gene TRBV7-3 combines with J gene TRBJ2-2, with TRBD1 as a possible D gene (6 bases). Germline loops: CDR1 SGHTA, CDR2 FQGTGA. This CDR3 is built from 13 residues. V was trimmed by 5 bases and J by 8 bases, leaving 12 bases between them. CDR3 coding DNA: TGTGCCAGCAGCCCCTCAGGGGTGGGGGAGCTGTTTTTT. Translating it yields CASSPSGVGELFF.